One and the same sample provided the 20 T cell receptor beta chains below, sequenced in a study of preoperative IRX-2 immunotherapy in early breast cancer (dated by TCRdb to the late 2010s). Sample treatment or condition, as interpreted from the label and publication: preoperative locoregional IRX-2 cytokine immunotherapy. Library construction relied on the immunoSEQ multiplex PCR assay. Drawn from immuneACCESS, this table holds only the in-frame rearrangements with V and J called that TCRdb kept. Clones are partly lost; checked studies trace under half to an unresolved V gene and leave the rest unexplained. The sample table holds more than 50,000 clones, of which 94% were seen once. The ten largest clones add up to under 2% of the sample. Sampling was done from a patient treated with IRX-2 immunotherapy. The receptors stem from a human donor with breast cancer.

The J gene is TRBJ1-4, the V gene TRBV4-3, with TRBD1 as a possible D gene (5 bases). The germline V and J ends were trimmed by 1 base and 5 bases, with 20 bases remaining between them. Germline V gene data show CDR1 as LGHNA and CDR2 as YSLEER. The CDR3 length is 18 residues. CDR3 DNA sequence: TGCGCCAGCAGCCAAGTCCTAAACGTCGCACAGGAGAATGAAAAACTGTTTTTT. Its protein product is CASSQVLNVAQENEKLFF.

Points on this clone: The same CDR3 is also encoded by other DNA sequences in this sample. The CDR3 sequence is CASSPSGSYEQYF. The CDR3 region has the DNA TGTGCCAGCTCACCATCAGGCTCCTACGAGCAGTACTTC. J is TRBJ2-7 and V is TRBV18; unclear D gene. Trimming removed 2 bases from V and 0 bases from J, with 5 bases in between. CDR3 size: 13 residues. Germline-derived CDR1 and CDR2 are KGHSH and LQKENI.

This clone occurred a few times. The chain uses TRBV19 and TRBJ1-1; D unclear. CDR1 is LNHDA and CDR2 is SQIVND in the germline V gene (reference sequence). V lost 6 bases, J lost 9 bases, and 14 bases lay in between. This CDR3 comprises 12 residues. CDR3: CASSAPNPKAFF. The CDR3 nucleotides read TGTGCCAGTAGCGCACCCAATCCCAAAGCTTTCTTT.

The V call is TRBV29-1, the J call TRBJ1-5; 9 bases map to TRBD1. The germline gives CDR1 SQVTM, CDR2 ANQGSEA. This CDR3 contains 12 residues. V was clipped by 6 bases and J by 7 bases; unmatched bases: 4. The CDR3 DNA sequence: TGCAGCGTAGGGGACAGGGACCAGCCCCAGCATTTT. This codes for CSVGDRDQPQHF.

V gene TRBV5-1 combines with J gene TRBJ1-3; possibly TRBD1 for D (5 bases). With 0 bases removed from V and 4 bases from J, the gap between germline ends came to 14 bases. Germline V gives CDR1 SGHRS, CDR2 YFSETQ. The CDR3 extends over 16 amino acids. This CDR3 reads CASSLGGLDGGNTIYF. The CDR3 region has the DNA TGCGCCAGCAGCTTGGGGGGACTCGATGGCGGAAACACCATATATTTT.

This rearrangement joins TRBV5-4 to TRBJ1-4; 10 bases agree with TRBD1. Germline V CDR1 and CDR2: SGHNT, YYREEE (reference sequence). The V gene end was trimmed by 4 bases and the J gene end by 9 bases; junction bases not matched to a gene: 6. This CDR3 has 14 residues. CDR3 amino acids: CASSGQGGSQKLFF. The CDR3 DNA reads TGTGCCAGCAGCGGACAGGGGGGTAGTCAAAAACTGTTTTTT.

The gene calls are TRBV4-2 and TRBJ1-2; tentatively, D is TRBD1 (5 bases). Trimming removed 4 bases from V and 0 bases from J, with 9 bases in between. The germline CDR1 and CDR2 sequences are LGHNA and YNFKEQ. The CDR3 has 14 amino acids. CDR3: CASSPSGPNYGYTF. The CDR3 nucleotides read TGTGCCAGCAGCCCCTCGGGGCCTAACTATGGCTACACCTTC.

A single count supports this clone. The chain has TRBV27 and TRBJ1-2; D gene ambiguous. V gave up 3 bases and J gave up 6 bases, with 14 bases separating them. The V gene's germline CDR1 is MNHEY and CDR2 SMNVEV (reference sequence). This CDR3 contains 14 residues. The CDR3 sequence: CASSFNSNLNGYTF. CDR3 coding DNA: TGTGCCAGCAGTTTTAACAGCAATTTGAATGGCTACACCTTC.

The sample holds one count of this clone. The J gene is TRBJ1-2, the V gene TRBV7-3; maybe TRBD1 (6 bases). This CDR3 comprises 15 residues. Trimming left V 3 bases short and J 3 bases short, with 14 bases between. Germline CDR1 and CDR2: SGHTA and FQGTGA. The CDR3 nucleotides are TGTGCCAGCAGCTTGGACAGCGTGCGAGACTATGGCTACACCTTC. Translation gives CASSLDSVRDYGYTF.

The rearrangement links TRBV12-5 to TRBJ2-7; D is undetermined. Germline loops: CDR1 LGHNT, CDR2 FRNRAP. The CDR3 covers 13 residues. Trimming removed 3 bases at V and 0 bases at J, with 6 bases between. CDR3 nucleotide sequence: TGTGCTAGTGGTTTAAAGAGCTCCTACGAGCAGTACTTC. Amino acids: CASGLKSSYEQYF.

This clone occurred once. The chain has TRBV7-6 and TRBJ2-7; the D is unclear. Germline CDR1 SGHVS, CDR2 FNYEAQ. The CDR3 length is 16 residues. Deletions cut 5 bases from V and 7 bases from J, with 24 bases between. The CDR3 DNA reads as TGTGCCAGCAGCCACCGAAGTCCCGACCTTATGGAGGAGCAGTACTTC. Protein product: CASSHRSPDLMEEQYF.

This clone was counted a single time. CDR3 amino acids: CASSLRVGEKLFF. The CDR3 coding sequence is TGTGCCAGCAGTTTACGGGTAGGAGAAAAACTGTTTTTT. The chain recombines TRBV27 with TRBJ1-4; no reliable D call. The length of the CDR3 is 13 residues. V dropped 2 bases and J dropped 8 bases, with 9 bases sitting between them. From germline, CDR1 is MNHEY and CDR2 SMNVEV (reference sequence).

The genes are TRBV5-1 and TRBJ2-7; D possibly corresponds to TRBD1 (5 bases). V lost 1 base, J lost 5 bases, and 7 bases lay in between. This CDR3 contains 12 residues. CDR1 and CDR2 (germline): SGHRS, YFSETQ. The CDR3 nucleotides read TGCGCCAGCAGCTTGTTCAGGGACGAGCAGTACTTC. This sequence encodes CASSLFRDEQYF.

The chain recombines TRBV5-6 with TRBJ1-4; D perhaps matches TRBD1 (6 bases). V lost 5 bases and J lost 8, with 13 bases in between. Per the germline V gene, CDR1 is SGHDT and CDR2 is YYEEEE. The CDR3 spans 13 residues. The DNA for the CDR3 is TGTGCCAGCAGTGCCGGGCAGGGGGAAAAACTGTTTTTT. Residues: CASSAGQGEKLFF.

The CDR3 DNA follows: TGTGCCAGCAGCCCAACCCCCCCCGCGCAGGGGGCAGACTATGGCTACACCTTC. The encoded protein is CASSPTPPAQGADYGYTF. The gene calls are TRBV11-2 and TRBJ1-2; 8 nucleotides align to TRBD1. The CDR3 runs 18 residues. Looked up from germline, CDR1 is SGHAT and CDR2 is FQNNGV. Unmatched junction bases numbered 17, after V lost 5 bases and J lost 3 bases.

The chain carries TRBV19 and TRBJ1-3; no definite D call. V dropped 3 bases and J dropped 6 bases, with 15 bases sitting between them. The CDR3 contains 15 residues. Germline V CDR1 and CDR2: LNHDA, SQIVND (reference sequence). CDR3 protein: CASSISPVPENTIYF. In nucleotides, the CDR3 is TGTGCCAGTAGTATTTCGCCCGTCCCAGAAAACACCATATATTTT. The full variable domain, with the rest looked up from reference TRBV19 and TRBJ1-3, is DGGITQSPKYLFRKEGQNVTLSCEQNLNHDAMYWYRQDPGQGLRLIYYSQIVNDFQKGDIAEGYSVSREKKESFPLTVTSAQKNPTAFYLCASSISPVPENTIYFGEGSWLTVV.

This chain joins TRBV25-1 and TRBJ2-1, with D possibly being TRBD2 (5 bases). The V end was cut by 4 bases, the J end by 4 bases, with 11 bases between. Germline V gene data show CDR1 as MGHDK and CDR2 as SYGVNS. The CDR3 runs 14 residues. CDR3 protein: CASSGNGGYNEQFF. CDR3 DNA: TGTGCCAGCAGTGGGAACGGCGGGTACAATGAGCAGTTCTTC.

V usage is TRBV7-9 and J usage is TRBJ1-3; no definite D call. Deletions cut 0 bases from V and 11 bases from J, with 11 bases between. This CDR3 contains 13 residues. The V gene's germline CDR1 is SEHNR and CDR2 FQNEAQ (reference sequence). As DNA, the CDR3 is TGTGCCAGCAGCTTAGCGGGGTTCGTCGCCATATATTTT. Translating gives CASSLAGFVAIYF.

This clone was found once. The chain links TRBV27 to TRBJ2-5, with D unresolved. The ends were cut back, 4 bases at V and 7 bases at J, with 7 bases in the middle. The CDR3 sequence is 11 residues long. CDR1 MNHEY and CDR2 SMNVEV come from the germline V gene (reference sequence). CDR3 nucleotide sequence: TGTGCCAGCAGTTATGACGGGACCCAGTACTTC. Its translation is CASSYDGTQYF.

The J gene is TRBJ2-5, the V gene TRBV7-3; D may be TRBD1 or TRBD2 (6 bases each). Germline V gene data show CDR1 as SGHTA and CDR2 as FQGTGA. This CDR3 is built from 16 residues. V lost 0 bases to trimming and J lost 7 bases, with 18 bases between them. CDR3 residues: CASSLTGGGGEATQYF. CDR3 sequence (DNA): TGTGCCAGCAGCTTAACCGGAGGGGGTGGGGAAGCGACCCAGTACTTC.